This TCR beta chain was documented in a study of T cell clones after liver transplantation. Generated by immunoSEQ multiplex PCR, the TCRdb table keeps only in-frame clones and is missing some. The sample contains about 75,000 clones, around four fifths of which appear only once. The CDR3 has 15 residues. Germline CDR1 SGHTA, CDR2 FQGNSA. Trimming took 5 bases from V and 3 from J, leaving 17 bases between them. This receptor was taken from a human patient who received a liver transplant. The T cells may come from the graft donor. This chain connects TRBV7-2 to TRBJ2-7, with D possibly matching TRBD1 (5 bases). The sample was CD4+ T cells from blood, taken less than 50 months after liver transplant. The CDR3 DNA sequence: TGTGCCAGCAGCCGAGAGTCAGGGAAGGACTACGAGCAGTACTTC. Translation: CASSRESGKDYEQYF.